One TCR beta chain is described in this entry. What it binds is unknown. TCRdb's copy holds only in-frame clones and misses some; the assay was immunoSEQ multiplex PCR. This table has approximately 2.1 million clones, roughly 93% appearing once. This specimen belongs to a study of shared clonotypes between healthy human individuals. Findings and limits, study-wide: Naive subsets usually exceeded memory subsets in estimated richness.

The sample was naive CD4+ T cells from PBMCs. Subset specified: CD45RA+ positively selected. The origin of this receptor is a man younger than 30 in good health. Some clones in this sample may be carry-over from other donors' samples.

CDR3 in amino acids: CASSKDRGLGTYEQYF. CDR3 nucleotide sequence: TGTGCCAGCAGCAAAGATAGGGGACTAGGGACCTACGAGCAGTACTTC. The gene calls are TRBV21-1 and TRBJ2-7; TRBD2 is the table's D call and was not checked against the DNA. TRBV21-1 is a pseudogene locus. CDR3 length: 16 amino acids.